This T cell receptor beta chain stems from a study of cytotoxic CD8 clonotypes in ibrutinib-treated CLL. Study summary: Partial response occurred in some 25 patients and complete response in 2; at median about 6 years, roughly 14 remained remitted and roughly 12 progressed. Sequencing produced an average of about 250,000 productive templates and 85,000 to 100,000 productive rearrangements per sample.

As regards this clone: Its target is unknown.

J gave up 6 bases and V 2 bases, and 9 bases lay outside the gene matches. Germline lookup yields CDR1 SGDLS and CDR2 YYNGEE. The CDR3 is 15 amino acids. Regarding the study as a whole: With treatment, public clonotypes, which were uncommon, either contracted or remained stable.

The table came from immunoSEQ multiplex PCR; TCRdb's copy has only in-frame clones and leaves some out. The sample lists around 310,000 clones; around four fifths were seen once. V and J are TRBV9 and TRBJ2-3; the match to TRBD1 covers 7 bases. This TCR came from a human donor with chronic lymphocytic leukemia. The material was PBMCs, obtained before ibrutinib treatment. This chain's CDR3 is CASSVRAGGWDTQYF. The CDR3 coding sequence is TGTGCCAGCAGCGTTCGGGCAGGGGGTTGGGATACGCAGTATTTT.